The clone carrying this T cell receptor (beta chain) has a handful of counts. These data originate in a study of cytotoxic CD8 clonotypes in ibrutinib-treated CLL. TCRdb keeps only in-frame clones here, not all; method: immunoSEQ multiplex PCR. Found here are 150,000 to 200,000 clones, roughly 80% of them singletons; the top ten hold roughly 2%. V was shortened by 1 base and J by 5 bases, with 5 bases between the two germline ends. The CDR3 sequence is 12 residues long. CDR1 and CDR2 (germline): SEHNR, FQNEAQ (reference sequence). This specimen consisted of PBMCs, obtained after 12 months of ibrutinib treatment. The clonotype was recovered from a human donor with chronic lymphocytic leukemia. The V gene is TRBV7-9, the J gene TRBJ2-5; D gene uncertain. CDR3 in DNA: TGTGCCAGCAGCTTAGTTCCTGAGACCCAGTACTTC. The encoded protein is CASSLVPETQYF.